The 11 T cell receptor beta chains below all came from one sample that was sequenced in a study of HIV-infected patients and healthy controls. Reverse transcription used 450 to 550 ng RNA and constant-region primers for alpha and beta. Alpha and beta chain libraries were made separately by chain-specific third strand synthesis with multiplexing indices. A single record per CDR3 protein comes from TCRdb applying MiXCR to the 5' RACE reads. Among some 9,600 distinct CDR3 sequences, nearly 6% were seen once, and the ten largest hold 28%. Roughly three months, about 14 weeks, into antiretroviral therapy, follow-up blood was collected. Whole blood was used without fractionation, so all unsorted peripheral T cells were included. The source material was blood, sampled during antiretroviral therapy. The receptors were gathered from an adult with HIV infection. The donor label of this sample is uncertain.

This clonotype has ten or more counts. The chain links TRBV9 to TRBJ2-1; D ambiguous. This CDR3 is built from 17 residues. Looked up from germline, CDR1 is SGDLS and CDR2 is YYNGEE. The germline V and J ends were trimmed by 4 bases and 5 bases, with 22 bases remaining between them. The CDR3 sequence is CASSQLQDPRANNEQFF. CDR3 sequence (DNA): TGTGCCAGCAGCCAGCTCCAGGATCCACGCGCGAACAATGAGCAGTTCTTC.

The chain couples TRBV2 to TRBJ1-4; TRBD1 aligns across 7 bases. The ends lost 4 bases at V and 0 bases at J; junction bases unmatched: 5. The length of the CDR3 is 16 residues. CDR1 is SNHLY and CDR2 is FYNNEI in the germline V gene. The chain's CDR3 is CASSAGTASTNEKLFF. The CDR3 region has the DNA TGTGCCAGCAGTGCCGGGACAGCCTCAACTAATGAAAAACTGTTTTTT.

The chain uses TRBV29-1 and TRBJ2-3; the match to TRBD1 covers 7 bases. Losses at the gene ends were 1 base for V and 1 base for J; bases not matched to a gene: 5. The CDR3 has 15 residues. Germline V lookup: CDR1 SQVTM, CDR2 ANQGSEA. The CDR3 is CSVEGEGACTDTQYF. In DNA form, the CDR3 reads TGCAGCGTTGAAGGCGAGGGGGCGTGCACAGATACGCAGTATTTT.

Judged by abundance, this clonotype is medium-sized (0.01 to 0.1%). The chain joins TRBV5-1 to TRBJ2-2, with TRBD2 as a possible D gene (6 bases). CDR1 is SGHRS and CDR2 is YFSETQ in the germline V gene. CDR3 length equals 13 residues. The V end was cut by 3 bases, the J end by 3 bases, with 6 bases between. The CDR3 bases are TGCGCCAGCAGCTGGGGGGACACCGGGGAGCTGTTTTTT. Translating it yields CASSWGDTGELFF. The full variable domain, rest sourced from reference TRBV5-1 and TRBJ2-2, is KAGVTQTPRYLIKTRGQQVTLSCSPISGHRSVSWYQQTPGQGLQFLFEYFSETQRNKGNFPGRFSGRQFSNSRSEMNVSTLELGDSALYLCASSWGDTGELFFGEGSRLTVL.

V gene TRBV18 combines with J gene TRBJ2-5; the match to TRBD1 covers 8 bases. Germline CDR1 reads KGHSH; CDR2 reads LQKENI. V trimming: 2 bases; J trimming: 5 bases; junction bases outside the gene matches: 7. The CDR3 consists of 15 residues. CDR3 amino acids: CASSPGAGDRETQYF. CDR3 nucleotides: TGTGCCAGCTCACCAGGGGCCGGGGACAGGGAGACCCAGTACTTC.

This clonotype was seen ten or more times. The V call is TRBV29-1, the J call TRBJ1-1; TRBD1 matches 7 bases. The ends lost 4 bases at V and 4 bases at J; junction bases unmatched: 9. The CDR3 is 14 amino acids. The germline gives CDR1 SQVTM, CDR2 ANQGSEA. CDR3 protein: CSVVMIHRGTEAFF. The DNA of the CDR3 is TGCAGCGTTGTTATGATCCACAGGGGCACTGAAGCTTTCTTT.

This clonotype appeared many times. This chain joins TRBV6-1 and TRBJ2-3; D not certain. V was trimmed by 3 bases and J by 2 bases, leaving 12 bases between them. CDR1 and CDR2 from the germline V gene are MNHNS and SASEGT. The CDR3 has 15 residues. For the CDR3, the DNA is TGTGCCAGCAGTGAGGATGACGGGCCCACAGATACGCAGTATTTT. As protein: CASSEDDGPTDTQYF.

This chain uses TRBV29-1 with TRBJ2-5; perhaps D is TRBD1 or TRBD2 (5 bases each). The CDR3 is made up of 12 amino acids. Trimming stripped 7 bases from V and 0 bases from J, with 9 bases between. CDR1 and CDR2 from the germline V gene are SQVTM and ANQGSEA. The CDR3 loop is CSAGDHQETQYF. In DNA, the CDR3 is TGCAGCGCTGGGGACCACCAAGAGACCCAGTACTTC.

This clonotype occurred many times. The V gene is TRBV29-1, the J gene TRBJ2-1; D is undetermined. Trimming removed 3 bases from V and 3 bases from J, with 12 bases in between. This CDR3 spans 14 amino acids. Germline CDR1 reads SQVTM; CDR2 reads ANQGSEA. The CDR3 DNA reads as TGCAGCGTTGACGGCAGTAGCTTCTACAATGAGCAGTTCTTC. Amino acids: CSVDGSSFYNEQFF.

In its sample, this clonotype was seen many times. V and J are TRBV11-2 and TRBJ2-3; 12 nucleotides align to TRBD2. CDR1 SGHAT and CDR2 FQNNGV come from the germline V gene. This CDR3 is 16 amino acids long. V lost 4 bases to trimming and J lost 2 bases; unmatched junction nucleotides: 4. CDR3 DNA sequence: TGTGCCAGCAGCTACCGACTAGCGGGGGACACAGATACGCAGTATTTT. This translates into CASSYRLAGDTDTQYF.

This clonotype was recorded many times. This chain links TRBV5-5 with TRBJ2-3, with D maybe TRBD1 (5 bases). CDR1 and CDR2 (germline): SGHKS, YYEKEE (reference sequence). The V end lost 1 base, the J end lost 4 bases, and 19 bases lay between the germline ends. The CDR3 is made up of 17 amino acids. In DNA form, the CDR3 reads TGTGCCAGCAGCTTGAGGGCATCGGCAGGGATCCCAGATACGCAGTATTTT. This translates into CASSLRASAGIPDTQYF.